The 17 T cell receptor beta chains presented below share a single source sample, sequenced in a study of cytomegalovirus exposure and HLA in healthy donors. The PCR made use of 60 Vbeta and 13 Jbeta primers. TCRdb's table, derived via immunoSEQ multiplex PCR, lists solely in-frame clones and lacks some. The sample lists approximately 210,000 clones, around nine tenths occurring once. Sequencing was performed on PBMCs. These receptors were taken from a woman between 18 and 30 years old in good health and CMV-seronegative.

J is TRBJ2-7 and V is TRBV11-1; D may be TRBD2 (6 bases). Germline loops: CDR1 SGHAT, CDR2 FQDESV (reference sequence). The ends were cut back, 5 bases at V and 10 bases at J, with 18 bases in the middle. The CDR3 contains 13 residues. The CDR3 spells CASSQDGGTPQYF. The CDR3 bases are TGTGCCAGCAGCCAGGATGGTGGGACTCCACAGTACTTC.

The CDR3 protein is CASSKLAGVIYGQYF. CDR3 bases: TGTGCCAGCAGCAAGCTAGCGGGAGTAATCTACGGGCAGTACTTC. This chain joins TRBV21-1 and TRBJ2-7; the D call in the table, TRBD2, was not verified against the DNA. TRBV21-1 is assigned pseudogene status. CDR3 length equals 15 residues.

The CDR3 loop reads CAWKGQAYNSPLHF. CDR3 DNA: TGTGCCTGGAAGGGACAGGCTTATAATTCACCCCTCCACTTT. The rearrangement links TRBV30 to TRBJ1-6, with 8 bases matching TRBD1. CDR3 length: 14 residues. The germline V gene encodes CDR1 GTSNPN and CDR2 SVGIG (reference sequence). The V segment lost 4 bases and the J segment 4 bases; nucleotides outside the gene matches: 3.

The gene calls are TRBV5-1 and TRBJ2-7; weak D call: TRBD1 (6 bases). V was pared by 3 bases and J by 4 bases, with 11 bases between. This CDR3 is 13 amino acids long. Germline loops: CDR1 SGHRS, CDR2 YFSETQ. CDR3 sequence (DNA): TGCGCCAGCAGCTCCTCCAGGGGTTACGAGCAGTACTTC. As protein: CASSSSRGYEQYF.

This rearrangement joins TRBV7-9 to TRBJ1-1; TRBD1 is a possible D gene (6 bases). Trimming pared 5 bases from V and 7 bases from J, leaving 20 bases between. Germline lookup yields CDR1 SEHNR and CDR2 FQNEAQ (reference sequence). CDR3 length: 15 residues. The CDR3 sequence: CASSRDNRRTDEAFF. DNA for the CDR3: TGTGCCAGCAGCCGGGACAATCGGCGAACGGATGAAGCTTTCTTT.

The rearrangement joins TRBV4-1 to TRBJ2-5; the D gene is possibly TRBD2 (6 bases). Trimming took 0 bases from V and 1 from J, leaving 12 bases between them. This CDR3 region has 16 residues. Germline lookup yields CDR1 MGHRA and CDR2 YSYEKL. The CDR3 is CASSQEGLSGQETQYF. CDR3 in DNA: TGCGCCAGCAGCCAAGAAGGGCTTAGCGGCCAAGAGACCCAGTACTTC.

The CDR3 DNA reads TGTGCCAGCAGCCACTATAATTCACCCCTCCACTTT. The encoded protein is CASSHYNSPLHF. The chain employs TRBV7-9 and TRBJ1-6; D is undetermined. The length of the CDR3 is 12 residues. The V gene's germline CDR1 is SEHNR and CDR2 FQNEAQ (reference sequence). V was pared by 5 bases and J by 3 bases, with 2 bases between.

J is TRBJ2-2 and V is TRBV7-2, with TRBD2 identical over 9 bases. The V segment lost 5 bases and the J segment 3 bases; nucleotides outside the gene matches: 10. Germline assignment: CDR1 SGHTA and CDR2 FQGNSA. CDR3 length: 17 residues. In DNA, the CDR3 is TGTGCCAGCAGCCCCGATGGGGCGGGAGGGCACACCGGGGAGCTGTTTTTT. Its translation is CASSPDGAGGHTGELFF.

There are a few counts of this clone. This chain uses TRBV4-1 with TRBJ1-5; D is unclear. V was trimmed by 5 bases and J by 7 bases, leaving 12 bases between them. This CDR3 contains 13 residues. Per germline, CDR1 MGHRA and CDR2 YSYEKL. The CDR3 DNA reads TGCGCCAGCAGCGCTTGGTCGGGGCAGCCCCAGCATTTT. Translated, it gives CASSAWSGQPQHF.

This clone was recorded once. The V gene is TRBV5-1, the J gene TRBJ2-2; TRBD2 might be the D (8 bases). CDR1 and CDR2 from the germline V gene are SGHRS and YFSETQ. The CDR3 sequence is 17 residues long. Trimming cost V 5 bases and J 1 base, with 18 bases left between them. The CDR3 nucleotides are TGCGCCAGCAGACAGGGGTATAGCGGGATGAACACCGGGGAGCTGTTTTTT. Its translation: CASRQGYSGMNTGELFF.

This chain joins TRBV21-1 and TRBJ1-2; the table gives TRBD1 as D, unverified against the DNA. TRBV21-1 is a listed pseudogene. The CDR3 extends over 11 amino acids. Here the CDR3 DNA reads TGTGCCAGCAGGGCCAACTATGGCTACACCTTC. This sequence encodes CASRANYGYTF.

The CDR3 region is CASEDRGREKLFF. The CDR3 DNA follows: TGTGCCAGTGAGGACAGGGGGCGGGAAAAACTGTTTTTT. V gene TRBV19 combines with J gene TRBJ1-4; 11 nucleotides line up with TRBD1. The CDR3 totals 13 residues. Trimming removed 8 bases from V and 8 bases from J; junction bases left unmatched: 4. Germline V gives CDR1 LNHDA, CDR2 SQIVND (reference sequence). Full variable domain (remainder filled in from reference TRBV19 and TRBJ1-4): DGGITQSPKYLFRKEGQNVTLSCEQNLNHDAMYWYRQDPGQGLRLIYYSQIVNDFQKGDIAEGYSVSREKKESFPLTVTSAQKNPTAFYLCASEDRGREKLFFGSGTQLSVL.

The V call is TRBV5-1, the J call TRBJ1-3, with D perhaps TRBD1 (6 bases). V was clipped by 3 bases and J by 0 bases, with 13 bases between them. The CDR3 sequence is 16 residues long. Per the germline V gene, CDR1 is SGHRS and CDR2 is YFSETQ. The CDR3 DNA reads TGCGCCAGCAGCTCGACAGGCGTAAACTCTGGAAACACCATATATTTT. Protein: CASSSTGVNSGNTIYF.

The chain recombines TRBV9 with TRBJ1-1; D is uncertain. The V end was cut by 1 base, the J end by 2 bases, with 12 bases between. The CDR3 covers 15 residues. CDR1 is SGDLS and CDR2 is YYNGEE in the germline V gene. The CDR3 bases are TGTGCCAGCAGCGTAAGCGGGCGCGGTAACACTGAAGCTTTCTTT. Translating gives CASSVSGRGNTEAFF.

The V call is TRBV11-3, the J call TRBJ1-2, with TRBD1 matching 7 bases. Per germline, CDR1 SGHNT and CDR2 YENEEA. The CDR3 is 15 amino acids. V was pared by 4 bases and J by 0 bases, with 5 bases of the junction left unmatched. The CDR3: CASSSYRGANYGYTF. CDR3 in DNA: TGTGCCAGCAGCTCTTACAGGGGAGCTAACTATGGCTACACCTTC.

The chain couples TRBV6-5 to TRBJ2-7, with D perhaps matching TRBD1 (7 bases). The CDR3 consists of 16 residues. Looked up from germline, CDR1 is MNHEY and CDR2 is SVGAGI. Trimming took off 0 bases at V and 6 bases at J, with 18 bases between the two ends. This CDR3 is CASSYSGGGSYSEQYF. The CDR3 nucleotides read TGTGCCAGCAGTTACTCTGGAGGGGGCAGTTACTCCGAGCAGTACTTC.

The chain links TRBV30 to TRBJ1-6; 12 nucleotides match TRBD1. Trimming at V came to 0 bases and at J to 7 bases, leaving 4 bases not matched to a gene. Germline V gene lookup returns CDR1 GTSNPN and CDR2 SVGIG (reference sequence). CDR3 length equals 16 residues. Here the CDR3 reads CAWSVGTGGRNSPLHF. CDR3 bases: TGTGCCTGGAGTGTAGGGACAGGGGGCCGGAATTCACCCCTCCACTTT.